What follows are 2 T cell receptor beta chains derived from one specimen sequenced in a study of OX40 agonist ivuxolimab in advanced cancers. TCRdb's copy holds only in-frame clones and misses some; the assay was immunoSEQ multiplex PCR. The repertoire has more than 50,000 clones, more than 70% of them found once; the top ten carry approximately 2.6%. Sequenced here: CD4+ or CD8+ T cells sorted from blood, sampled in a trial of the OX40 agonist ivuxolimab. These receptors originate from an adult with an advanced solid tumor such as melanoma, head and neck, liver or kidney cancer.

The rearrangement links TRBV2 to TRBJ2-1; 8 nucleotides line up with TRBD1. The germline V gene encodes CDR1 SNHLY and CDR2 FYNNEI. Trimming cost V 6 bases and J 5 bases; bases outside gene matches: 9. The CDR3 is made up of 15 amino acids. The CDR3, as DNA: TGTGCCAGCAGGGTCCAGGGGGCGCGTAACAATGAGCAGTTCTTC. This codes for CASRVQGARNNEQFF.

V and J are TRBV27 and TRBJ2-3; TRBD2 might be the D (6 bases). Trimming removed 6 bases from V and 6 bases from J, with 19 bases in between. Germline V gives CDR1 MNHEY, CDR2 SMNVEV (reference sequence). The CDR3 consists of 15 residues. The CDR3 loop reads CASSTPRGLGDTQYF. The CDR3 DNA reads as TGTGCCAGCAGCACCCCCCGGGGGTTGGGGGATACGCAGTATTTT.